This passage covers 19 T cell receptor beta chains from one sample sequenced in a study of shared clonotypes between healthy human individuals. Generated by immunoSEQ multiplex PCR, the TCRdb table keeps only in-frame clones and is missing some. The profile shows under 650,000 clones, 90% to 96% of them singletons. Input material: naive CD4+ T cells sorted from blood. Subset described: CD45RA+ positively selected. The receptors derive from a woman aged 25 to 39 in good health.

A single count supports this clone. The chain employs TRBV28 and TRBJ2-1, with D possibly being TRBD2 (6 bases). The V gene lost 7 bases and the J gene lost 7 bases, with 11 bases spanning the gap. Germline CDR1 reads MDHEN; CDR2 reads SYDVKM. The CDR3 runs to 12 residues. The CDR3: CASTTGVNEQFF. Here the CDR3 DNA reads TGTGCCAGCACGACGGGAGTGAATGAGCAGTTCTTC. Looking up the rest from reference TRBV28 and TRBJ2-1 gives the full variable domain: DVKVTQSSRYLVKRTGEKVFLECVQDMDHENMFWYRQDPGLGLRLIYFSYDVKMKEKGDIPEGYSVSREKKERFSLILESASTNQTSMYLCASTTGVNEQFFGPGTRLTVL.

The rearrangement joins TRBV7-2 to TRBJ1-3, with TRBD1 as a possible D gene (6 bases). Germline V CDR1 and CDR2: SGHTA, FQGNSA. This CDR3 is built from 15 residues. V lost 5 bases, J lost 0 bases, and 11 bases lay in between. The CDR3 sequence: CASSRDRSSGNTIYF. DNA of the CDR3: TGTGCCAGCAGCCGCGACAGGTCCTCTGGAAACACCATATATTTT.

The chain couples TRBV10-3 to TRBJ2-5, with TRBD1 as a possible D gene (5 bases). Trimming shortened V by 8 bases and J by 1 base, and 8 bases separated the two germline ends. The CDR3 is 12 residues long. Germline values: CDR1 ENHRY, CDR2 SYGVKD. The CDR3 nucleotides are TGTGCCATCGGGGCGACCCAAGAGACCCAGTACTTC. This gives the protein CAIGATQETQYF.

The V gene is TRBV29-1, the J gene TRBJ2-5; D gene unclear. Trimming removed 7 bases from V and 4 bases from J, with 13 bases in between. CDR1 is SQVTM and CDR2 is ANQGSEA in the germline V gene. The CDR3 consists of 12 residues. This CDR3 reads CSATTSRETQYF. The CDR3 bases are TGCAGCGCCACCACGTCTCGAGAGACCCAGTACTTC.

V gene TRBV7-3 combines with J gene TRBJ2-1; D may be TRBD1 (5 bases). The V end lost 0 bases, the J end lost 3 bases, and 9 bases lay between the germline ends. Germline CDR1 and CDR2: SGHTA and FQGTGA. CDR3 length: 15 amino acids. CDR3 bases: TGTGCCAGCAGCTTAACACAGGAAGGCTACAATGAGCAGTTCTTC. Translating gives CASSLTQEGYNEQFF.

V usage is TRBV2 and J usage is TRBJ2-2; D gene uncertain. The CDR3 extends over 17 amino acids. From germline, CDR1 is SNHLY and CDR2 FYNNEI. Trimming removed 3 bases at V and 0 bases at J, with 14 bases between. CDR3 DNA sequence: TGTGCCAGCAGTGACTCCTCAGCCGCCTCGAACACCGGGGAGCTGTTTTTT. Amino acids: CASSDSSAASNTGELFF.

V and J are TRBV29-1 and TRBJ2-7; D gene ambiguous. In germline, CDR1 is SQVTM, CDR2 ANQGSEA. V was pared by 4 bases and J by 4 bases, with 17 bases between. The CDR3 has 14 amino acids. In nucleotides, the CDR3 is TGCAGCGTTGGCGTTCCTGGCGGAAGGTACGAGCAGTACTTC. It encodes CSVGVPGGRYEQYF.

This rearrangement joins TRBV19 to TRBJ2-7, with 8 bases lining up with TRBD2. The CDR3 contains 15 residues. The J segment lost 3 bases and the V segment lost 5 bases, leaving 9 bases of the junction unmatched. The V gene's germline CDR1 is LNHDA and CDR2 SQIVND (reference sequence). The CDR3 bases are TGTGCCAGTAGTCCTCAAGCGGGAGTACGCTACGAGCAGTACTTC. Its translation is CASSPQAGVRYEQYF.

The chain uses TRBV5-1 and TRBJ2-1; D might be TRBD2 (6 bases). This CDR3 contains 15 residues. Germline CDR1 and CDR2: SGHRS and YFSETQ. V shed 0 bases and J shed 4 bases, with 11 bases lying between them. The chain's CDR3 is CASSLVVGSYNEQFF. CDR3 DNA: TGCGCCAGCAGCTTGGTTGTCGGGAGTTACAATGAGCAGTTCTTC.

The chain joins TRBV5-3 to TRBJ1-3, with D uncertain. TRBV5-3 is sorted into the ORF group, with uncertain function. Trimming pared 0 bases from V and 4 bases from J, leaving 5 bases between. The CDR3 covers 13 residues. This chain's CDR3 is CARSLAPGNTIYF. The CDR3 DNA follows: TGTGCCAGAAGCTTGGCACCGGGAAACACCATATATTTT.

V usage is TRBV7-2 and J usage is TRBJ2-7; TRBD2 agrees at 14 bases. From germline, CDR1 is SGHTA and CDR2 FQGNSA. The CDR3 loop spans 15 amino acids. Unmatched junction bases numbered 7, after V lost 5 bases and J lost 7 bases. The CDR3 nucleotides are TGTGCCAGCAGCCGAAAGACTAGCGGGAGGGGTGAGCAGTACTTC. As protein: CASSRKTSGRGEQYF.

In this sample, this clone turned up once. V and J are TRBV13 and TRBJ2-2, with a tentative D call TRBD2 (6 bases). CDR3 length: 16 residues. Germline CDR1 is PRHDT and CDR2 is FYEKMQ (reference sequence). The V end was cut by 2 bases, the J end by 4 bases, with 14 bases between. Written as DNA, the CDR3 is TGTGCCAGCAGCTTATTTTTTAGCGGACCCACCGGGGAGCTGTTTTTT. The encoded protein is CASSLFFSGPTGELFF.

V and J are TRBV28 and TRBJ1-1, with D perhaps TRBD1 (5 bases). The germline V gene encodes CDR1 MDHEN and CDR2 SYDVKM. CDR3 length equals 13 residues. The CDR3, as DNA: TGTTATTCACGGGGGTCACCGAACACTGAAGCTTTCTTT. Translation: CYSRGSPNTEAFF.

The CDR3 reads CASSAQGIGETQYF. In nucleotides, the CDR3 is TGTGCCAGCAGCGCTCAGGGGATTGGGGAGACCCAGTACTTC. The chain carries TRBV2 and TRBJ2-5; D may be TRBD1 (6 bases). This CDR3 has 14 residues. The ends were cut back, 6 bases at V and 5 bases at J, with 16 bases in the middle. Germline-derived CDR1 and CDR2 are SNHLY and FYNNEI.

The V gene is TRBV7-3, the J gene TRBJ2-5; 10 bases map to TRBD2. The J call may be incorrect, as the DNA end agrees better with TRBJ2-7. Germline CDR1 and CDR2: SGHTA and FQGTGA. This CDR3 comprises 17 residues. CDR3 coding DNA: TGTGCCAGCAGCTCCGCGCTGACTAGCGGGTCCCCCTACGAGCAGTACTTC. It is translated as CASSSALTSGSPYEQYF.

This chain links TRBV29-1 with TRBJ2-4; TRBD1 is a possible D gene (6 bases). The germline V gene has CDR1 SQVTM and CDR2 ANQGSEA. Trimming left V 7 bases short and J 8 bases short, with 18 bases between. This CDR3 spans 13 amino acids. CDR3 protein: CSATGTGRDIQYF. CDR3 in DNA: TGCAGCGCCACAGGGACCGGTAGAGACATTCAGTACTTC.

Concerning this clone: This specimen includes other DNA sequences encoding the same CDR3. V gene TRBV5-1 combines with J gene TRBJ2-1, with 8 nucleotides matching TRBD1. The germline CDR1 and CDR2 sequences are SGHRS and YFSETQ. This CDR3 comprises 15 residues. V lost 2 bases to trimming and J lost 0 bases; unmatched junction nucleotides: 1. The CDR3 DNA follows: TGCGCCAGCAGCTTAACAGGGGGCTCCTACAATGAGCAGTTCTTC. As protein: CASSLTGGSYNEQFF.

A single count supports this clone. V and J are TRBV19 and TRBJ1-2, with 8 positions matching TRBD1. The CDR3 has 16 residues. Germline-derived CDR1 and CDR2 are LNHDA and SQIVND (reference sequence). J was trimmed by 1 base and V by 7 bases; bases with no gene match: 11. CDR3 DNA sequence: TGTGCCAGTACCGAGACAGGGGAGTTACTTAACTATGGCTACACCTTC. This gives the protein CASTETGELLNYGYTF.

This clone was detected once. The chain employs TRBV28 and TRBJ2-4; maybe TRBD1 (6 bases). The CDR3 loop spans 15 amino acids. CDR1 and CDR2 (germline): MDHEN, SYDVKM. Trimming took 4 bases from V and 8 from J, leaving 18 bases between them. Here the CDR3 reads CASSSSIVTGHIQYF. As DNA, the CDR3 is TGTGCCAGCAGTTCGTCGATAGTGACAGGCCACATTCAGTACTTC.